The 6 T cell receptor beta chains in this list originate from one sample, sequenced in a study of T cell changes during pregnancy in multiple sclerosis. Sequencing used immunoSEQ multiplex PCR; TCRdb keeps in-frame clones, though not all of them. This table has roughly 100,000 clones, 85% to 95% appearing once. The material was peripheral blood, obtained after pregnancy. The receptors stem from a female donor with multiple sclerosis, enrolled in a pregnancy study.

The chain is built from TRBV12-5 and TRBJ2-1; tentatively, D is TRBD2 (6 bases). Per the germline V gene, CDR1 is LGHNT and CDR2 is FRNRAP. This CDR3 has 13 amino acids. V was pared by 4 bases and J by 10 bases, with 14 bases between. This CDR3 reads CASGSRGWREQFF. The CDR3 DNA reads TGTGCTAGTGGTTCCCGGGGGTGGCGCGAGCAGTTCTTC. The full variable domain, with the rest looked up from reference TRBV12-5 and TRBJ2-1, is DARVTQTPRHKVTEMGQEVTMRCQPILGHNTVFWYRQTMMQGLELLAYFRNRAPLDDSGMPKDRFSAEMPDATLATLKIQPSEPRDSAVYFCASGSRGWREQFFGPGTRLTVL.

The V call is TRBV7-9, the J call TRBJ2-1, with 8 bases lining up with TRBD1. Per the germline V gene, CDR1 is SEHNR and CDR2 is FQNEAQ (reference sequence). The V gene end was trimmed by 6 bases and the J gene end by 8 bases; junction bases not matched to a gene: 3. The CDR3 is 12 amino acids. CDR3 sequence (DNA): TGTGCCAGCAGTATGACAGGGGATGAGCAGTTCTTC. Translation: CASSMTGDEQFF.

The rearrangement uses TRBV7-9 and TRBJ1-2; 12 nucleotides agree with TRBD1. Unmatched junction bases numbered 9, after V lost 5 bases and J lost 8 bases. The CDR3 is made up of 15 amino acids. The germline CDR1 and CDR2 sequences are SEHNR and FQNEAQ (reference sequence). CDR3 sequence: CASSLPGQGAGGYTF. The CDR3 DNA follows: TGTGCCAGCAGCCTACCGGGACAGGGGGCAGGGGGCTACACCTTC.

The J gene is TRBJ1-2, the V gene TRBV18; D is unresolved. Trimming removed 2 bases from V and 1 base from J, with 11 bases in between. Germline CDR1 is KGHSH and CDR2 is LQKENI. The CDR3 length is 15 residues. CDR3 sequence: CASSPIAGFNYGYTF. The CDR3 DNA reads TGTGCCAGCTCACCAATCGCGGGCTTTAACTATGGCTACACCTTC. The whole variable domain, remainder taken from reference TRBV18 and TRBJ1-2, is NAGVMQNPRHLVRRRGQEARLRCSPMKGHSHVYWYRQLPEEGLKFMVYLQKENIIDESGMPKERFSAEFPKEGPSILRIQQVVRGDSAAYFCASSPIAGFNYGYTFGSGTRLTVV.

The genes are TRBV19 and TRBJ1-1, with TRBD1 identical over 9 bases. This CDR3 region has 15 residues. V was clipped by 7 bases and J by 1 base; unmatched bases: 7. Per germline, CDR1 LNHDA and CDR2 SQIVND (reference sequence). The CDR3 sequence: CASTYRGRWNTEAFF. CDR3 bases: TGTGCCAGTACCTACAGGGGGCGGTGGAACACTGAAGCTTTCTTT. Full variable domain (missing parts from reference TRBV19 and TRBJ1-1): DGGITQSPKYLFRKEGQNVTLSCEQNLNHDAMYWYRQDPGQGLRLIYYSQIVNDFQKGDIAEGYSVSREKKESFPLTVTSAQKNPTAFYLCASTYRGRWNTEAFFGQGTRLTVV.

The CDR3: CASSWGTGSHEQYF. Here the CDR3 DNA reads TGTGCCAGCAGCTGGGGGACAGGGTCCCACGAGCAGTACTTC. The chain carries TRBV5-6 and TRBJ2-7; 9 bases are a match to TRBD1. The junction had 6 bases not matched to a gene; V was cut back by 3 bases and J by 5 bases. The CDR3 is made up of 14 amino acids. In germline, CDR1 is SGHDT, CDR2 YYEEEE. The entire variable domain, with the rest obtained from reference TRBV5-6 and TRBJ2-7, is as follows: DAGVTQSPTHLIKTRGQQVTLRCSPKSGHDTVSWYQQALGQGPQFIFQYYEEEERQRGNFPDRFSGHQFPNYSSELNVNALLLGDSALYLCASSWGTGSHEQYFGPGTRLTVT.